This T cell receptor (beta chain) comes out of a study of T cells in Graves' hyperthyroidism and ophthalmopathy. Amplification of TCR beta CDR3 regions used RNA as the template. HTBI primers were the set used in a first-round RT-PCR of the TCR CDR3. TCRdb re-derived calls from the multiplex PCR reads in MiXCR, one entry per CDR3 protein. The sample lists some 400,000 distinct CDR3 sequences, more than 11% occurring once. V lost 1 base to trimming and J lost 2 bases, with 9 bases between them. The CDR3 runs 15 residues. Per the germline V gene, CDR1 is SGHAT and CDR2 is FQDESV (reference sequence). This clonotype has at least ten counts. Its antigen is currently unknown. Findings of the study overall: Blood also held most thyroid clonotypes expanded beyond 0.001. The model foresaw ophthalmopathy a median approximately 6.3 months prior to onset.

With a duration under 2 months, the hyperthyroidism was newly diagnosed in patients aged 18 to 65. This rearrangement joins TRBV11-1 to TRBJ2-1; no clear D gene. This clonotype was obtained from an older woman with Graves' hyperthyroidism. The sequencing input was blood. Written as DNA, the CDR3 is TGTGCCAGCAGCTTAGAGGACGGAACCTACAATGAGCAGTTCTTC. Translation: CASSLEDGTYNEQFF.